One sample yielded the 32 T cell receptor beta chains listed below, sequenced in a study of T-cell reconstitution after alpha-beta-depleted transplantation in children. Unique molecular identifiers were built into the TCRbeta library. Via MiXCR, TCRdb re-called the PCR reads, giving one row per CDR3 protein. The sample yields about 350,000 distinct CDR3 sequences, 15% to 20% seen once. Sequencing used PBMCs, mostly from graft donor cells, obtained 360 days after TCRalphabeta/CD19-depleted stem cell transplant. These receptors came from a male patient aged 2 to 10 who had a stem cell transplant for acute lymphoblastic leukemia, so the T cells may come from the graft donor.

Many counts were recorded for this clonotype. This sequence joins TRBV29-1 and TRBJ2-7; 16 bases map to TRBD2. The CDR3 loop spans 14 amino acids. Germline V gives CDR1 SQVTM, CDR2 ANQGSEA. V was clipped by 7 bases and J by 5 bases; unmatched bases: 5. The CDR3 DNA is TGCAGCGCGGGACTAGCGGGAGGGCACGACGAGCAGTACTTC. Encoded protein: CSAGLAGGHDEQYF.

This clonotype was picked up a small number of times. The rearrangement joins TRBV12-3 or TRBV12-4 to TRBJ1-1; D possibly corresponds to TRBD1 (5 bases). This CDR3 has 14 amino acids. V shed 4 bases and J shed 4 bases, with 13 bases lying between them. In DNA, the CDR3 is TGTGCCAGCAGTTCCTCTTGGCAGGGCACTGAAGCTTTCTTT. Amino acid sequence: CASSSSWQGTEAFF.

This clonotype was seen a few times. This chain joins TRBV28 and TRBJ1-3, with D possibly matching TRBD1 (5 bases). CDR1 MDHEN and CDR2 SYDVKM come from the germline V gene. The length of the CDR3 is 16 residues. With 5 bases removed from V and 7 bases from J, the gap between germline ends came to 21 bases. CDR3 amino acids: CASSPSLQDWWNTIYF. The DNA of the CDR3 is TGTGCCAGCAGTCCATCACTACAGGACTGGTGGAACACCATATATTTT. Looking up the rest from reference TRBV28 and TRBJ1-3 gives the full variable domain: DVKVTQSSRYLVKRTGEKVFLECVQDMDHENMFWYRQDPGLGLRLIYFSYDVKMKEKGDIPEGYSVSREKKERFSLILESASTNQTSMYLCASSPSLQDWWNTIYFGEGSWLTVV.

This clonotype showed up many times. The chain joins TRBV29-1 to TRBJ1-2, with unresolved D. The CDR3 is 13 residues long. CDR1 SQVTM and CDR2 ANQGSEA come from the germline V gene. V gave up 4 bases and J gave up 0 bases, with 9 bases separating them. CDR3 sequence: CSVGGRPNYGYTF. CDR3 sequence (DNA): TGCAGCGTTGGAGGGAGGCCTAACTATGGCTACACCTTC.

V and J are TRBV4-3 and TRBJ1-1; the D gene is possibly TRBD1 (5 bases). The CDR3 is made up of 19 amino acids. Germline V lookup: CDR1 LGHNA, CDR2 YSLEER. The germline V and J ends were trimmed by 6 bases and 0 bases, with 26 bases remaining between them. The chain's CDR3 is CASRGVGGLGSGMNTEAFF. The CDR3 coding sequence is TGCGCCAGCAGAGGGGTGGGGGGTTTAGGGAGCGGTATGAACACTGAAGCTTTCTTT.

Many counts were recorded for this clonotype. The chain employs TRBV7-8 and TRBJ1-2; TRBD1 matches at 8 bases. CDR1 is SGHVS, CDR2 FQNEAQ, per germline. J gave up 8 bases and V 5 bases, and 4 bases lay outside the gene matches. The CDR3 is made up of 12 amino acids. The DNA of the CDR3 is TGTGCCAGCAGCCCCGGGACAGGCGGCTACACCTTC. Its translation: CASSPGTGGYTF.

The CDR3 nucleotides are TGCGCCAGCAGCCCCTGGGGGAACCAAGAGACCCAGTACTTC. Residues: CASSPWGNQETQYF. The V gene is TRBV5-1, the J gene TRBJ2-5; the D call may be TRBD1 or TRBD2 (5 bases each). Per the germline V gene, CDR1 is SGHRS and CDR2 is YFSETQ. The CDR3 is 14 residues long. V shed 4 bases and J shed 0 bases, with 10 bases lying between them.

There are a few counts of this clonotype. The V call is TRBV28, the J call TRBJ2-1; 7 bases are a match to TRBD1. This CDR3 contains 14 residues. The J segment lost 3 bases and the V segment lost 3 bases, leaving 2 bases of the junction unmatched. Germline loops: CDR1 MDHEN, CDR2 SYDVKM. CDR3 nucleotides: TGTGCCAGCAGTTTTCAGGGGGACTACAATGAGCAGTTCTTC. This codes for CASSFQGDYNEQFF.

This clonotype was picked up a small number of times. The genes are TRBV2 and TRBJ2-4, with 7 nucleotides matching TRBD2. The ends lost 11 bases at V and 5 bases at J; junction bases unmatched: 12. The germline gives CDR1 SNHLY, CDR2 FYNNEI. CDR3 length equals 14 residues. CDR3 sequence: CASQSPGGQNIQYF. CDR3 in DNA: TGTGCCTCTCAAAGTCCGGGAGGACAAAACATTCAGTACTTC.

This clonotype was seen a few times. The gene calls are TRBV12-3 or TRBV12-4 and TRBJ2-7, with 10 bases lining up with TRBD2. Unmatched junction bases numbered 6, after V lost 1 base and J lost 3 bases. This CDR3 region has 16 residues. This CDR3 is CASSLGAAGGVYEQYF. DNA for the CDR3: TGTGCCAGCAGTTTAGGTGCAGCGGGAGGGGTCTACGAGCAGTACTTC.

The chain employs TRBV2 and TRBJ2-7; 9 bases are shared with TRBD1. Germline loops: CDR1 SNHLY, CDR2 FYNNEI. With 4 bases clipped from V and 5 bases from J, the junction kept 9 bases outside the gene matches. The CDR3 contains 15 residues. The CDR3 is CASSAYRGRFNEQYF. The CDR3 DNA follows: TGTGCCAGCAGTGCATACAGGGGGCGCTTTAACGAGCAGTACTTC. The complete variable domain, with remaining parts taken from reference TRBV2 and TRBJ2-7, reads EPEVTQTPSHQVTQMGQEVILRCVPISNHLYFYWYRQILGQKVEFLVSFYNNEISEKSEIFDDQFSVERPDGSNFTLKIRSTKLEDSAMYFCASSAYRGRFNEQYFGPGTRLTVT.

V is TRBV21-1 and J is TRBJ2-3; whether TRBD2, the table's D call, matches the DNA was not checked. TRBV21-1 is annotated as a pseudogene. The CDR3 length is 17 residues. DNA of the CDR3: TGTGCCAACCCTCTAGCGGGAGGTTCGGATGGGACAGATACGCAGTATTTT. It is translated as CANPLAGGSDGTDTQYF.

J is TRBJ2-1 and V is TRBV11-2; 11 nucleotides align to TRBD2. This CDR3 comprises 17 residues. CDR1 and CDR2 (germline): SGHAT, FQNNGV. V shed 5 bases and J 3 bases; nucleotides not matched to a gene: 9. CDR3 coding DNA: TGTGCCAGCAGCCCTGCCCTAACTAGCGGGGGCTACAATGAGCAGTTCTTC. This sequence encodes CASSPALTSGGYNEQFF.

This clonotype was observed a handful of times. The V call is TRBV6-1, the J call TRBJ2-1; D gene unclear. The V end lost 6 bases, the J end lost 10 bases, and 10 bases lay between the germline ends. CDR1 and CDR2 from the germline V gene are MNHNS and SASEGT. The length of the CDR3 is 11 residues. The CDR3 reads CASSSEGEQFF. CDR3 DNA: TGTGCCAGCAGCTCTGAAGGGGAGCAGTTCTTC.

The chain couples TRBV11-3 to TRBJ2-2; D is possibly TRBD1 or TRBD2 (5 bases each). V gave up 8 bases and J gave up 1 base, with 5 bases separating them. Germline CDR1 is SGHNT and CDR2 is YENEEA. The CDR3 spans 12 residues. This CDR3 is CASGGNTGELFF. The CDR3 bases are TGTGCCAGCGGGGGGAACACCGGGGAGCTGTTTTTT.

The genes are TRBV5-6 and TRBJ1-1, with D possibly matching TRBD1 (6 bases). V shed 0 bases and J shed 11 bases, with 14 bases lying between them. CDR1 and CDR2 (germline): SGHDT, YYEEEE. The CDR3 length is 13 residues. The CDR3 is CASSLGTAPGAFF. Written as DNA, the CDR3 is TGTGCCAGCAGCTTGGGGACAGCCCCTGGGGCTTTCTTT.

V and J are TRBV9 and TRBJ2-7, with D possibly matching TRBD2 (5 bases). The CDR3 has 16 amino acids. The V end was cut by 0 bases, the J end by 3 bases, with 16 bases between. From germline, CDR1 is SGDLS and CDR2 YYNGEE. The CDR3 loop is CASSVEGGPPIYEQYF. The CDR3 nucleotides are TGTGCCAGCAGCGTAGAGGGCGGGCCTCCTATCTACGAGCAGTACTTC.

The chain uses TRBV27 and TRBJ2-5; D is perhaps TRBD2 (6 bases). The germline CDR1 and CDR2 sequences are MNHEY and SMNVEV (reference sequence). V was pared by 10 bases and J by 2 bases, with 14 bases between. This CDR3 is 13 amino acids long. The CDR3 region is CATASGLQETQYF. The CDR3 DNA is TGTGCCACCGCGAGCGGGCTTCAAGAGACCCAGTACTTC.

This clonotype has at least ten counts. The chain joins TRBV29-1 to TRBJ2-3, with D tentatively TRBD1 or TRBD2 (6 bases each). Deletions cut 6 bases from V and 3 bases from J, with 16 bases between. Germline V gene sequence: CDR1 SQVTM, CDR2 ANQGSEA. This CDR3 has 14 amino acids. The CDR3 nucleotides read TGCAGCGTGGCGAGGGGGGCTAGGACAGATACGCAGTATTTT. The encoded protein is CSVARGARTDTQYF.

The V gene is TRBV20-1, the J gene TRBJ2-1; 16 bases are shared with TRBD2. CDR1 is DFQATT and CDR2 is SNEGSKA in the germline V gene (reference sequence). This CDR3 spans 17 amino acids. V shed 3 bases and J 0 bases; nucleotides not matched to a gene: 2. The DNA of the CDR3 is TGCAGTGCTAGGGGACTAGCGGGGGGGGACTCCTACAATGAGCAGTTCTTC. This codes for CSARGLAGGDSYNEQFF.

CDR3 residues: CSASTSGKGGETQYF. The CDR3 coding sequence is TGCAGTGCTAGCACTAGCGGGAAAGGGGGAGAGACCCAGTACTTC. The chain joins TRBV20-1 to TRBJ2-5, with 10 positions matching TRBD2. Germline values: CDR1 DFQATT, CDR2 SNEGSKA (reference sequence). J gave up 4 bases and V 3 bases, and 8 bases lay outside the gene matches. The CDR3 is 15 residues long.

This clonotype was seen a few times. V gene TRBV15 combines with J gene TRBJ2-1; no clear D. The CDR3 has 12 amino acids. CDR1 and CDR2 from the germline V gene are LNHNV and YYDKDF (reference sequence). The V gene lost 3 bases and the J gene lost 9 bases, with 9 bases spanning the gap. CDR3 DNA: TGTGCCACCAGCAGGATGACTGGTGAGCAGTTCTTC. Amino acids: CATSRMTGEQFF.

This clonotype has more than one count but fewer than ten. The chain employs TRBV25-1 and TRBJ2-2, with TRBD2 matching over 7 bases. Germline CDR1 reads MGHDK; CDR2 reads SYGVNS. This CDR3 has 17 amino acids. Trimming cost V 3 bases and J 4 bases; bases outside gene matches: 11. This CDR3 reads CASSDWEGTLGTGELFF. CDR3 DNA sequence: TGTGCCAGCAGTGATTGGGAGGGGACGCTGGGCACCGGGGAGCTGTTTTTT.

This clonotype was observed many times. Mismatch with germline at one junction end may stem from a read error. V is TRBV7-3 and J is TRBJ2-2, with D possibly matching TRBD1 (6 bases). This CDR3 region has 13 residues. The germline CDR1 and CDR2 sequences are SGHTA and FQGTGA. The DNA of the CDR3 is TGCGCCAGCAGCTTAACAGGGACCGGGGAGCTGTTTTTT. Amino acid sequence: CASSLTGTGELFF.

The chain's CDR3 is CASSPGRGPYEQYF. The CDR3 coding sequence is TGCGCCAGCAGCCCGGGCAGGGGGCCCTACGAGCAGTACTTC. The V call is TRBV4-3, the J call TRBJ2-7; 8 nucleotides align to TRBD1. Germline CDR1 and CDR2: LGHNA and YSLEER. The CDR3 consists of 14 residues. V trimming: 4 bases; J trimming: 2 bases; junction bases outside the gene matches: 4.

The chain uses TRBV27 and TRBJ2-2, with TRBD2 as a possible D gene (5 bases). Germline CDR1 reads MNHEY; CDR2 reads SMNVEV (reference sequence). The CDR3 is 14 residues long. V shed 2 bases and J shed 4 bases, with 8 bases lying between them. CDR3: CASSLHRGTGELFF. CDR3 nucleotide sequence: TGTGCCAGCAGTTTACATCGGGGCACCGGGGAGCTGTTTTTT.

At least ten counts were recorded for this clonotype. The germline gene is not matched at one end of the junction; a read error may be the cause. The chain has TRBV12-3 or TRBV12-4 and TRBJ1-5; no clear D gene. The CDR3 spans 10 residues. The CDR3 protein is CASSLLTRNF. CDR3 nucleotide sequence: TGTGCCAGCAGTCTATTGACAAGGAATTTT.

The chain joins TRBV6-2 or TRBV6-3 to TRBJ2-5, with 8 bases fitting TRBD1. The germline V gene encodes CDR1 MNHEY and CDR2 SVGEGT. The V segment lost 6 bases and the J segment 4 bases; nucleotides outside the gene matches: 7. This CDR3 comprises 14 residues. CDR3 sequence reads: CASSMWTGRETQYF. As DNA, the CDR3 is TGTGCCAGCAGCATGTGGACAGGGCGAGAGACCCAGTACTTC.

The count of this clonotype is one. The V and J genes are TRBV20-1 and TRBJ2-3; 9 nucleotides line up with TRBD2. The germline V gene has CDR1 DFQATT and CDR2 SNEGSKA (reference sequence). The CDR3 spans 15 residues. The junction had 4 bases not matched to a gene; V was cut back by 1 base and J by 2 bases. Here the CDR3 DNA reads TGCAGTGCTAGAGCTAGCGGGGAGGCCACAGATACGCAGTATTTT. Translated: CSARASGEATDTQYF.

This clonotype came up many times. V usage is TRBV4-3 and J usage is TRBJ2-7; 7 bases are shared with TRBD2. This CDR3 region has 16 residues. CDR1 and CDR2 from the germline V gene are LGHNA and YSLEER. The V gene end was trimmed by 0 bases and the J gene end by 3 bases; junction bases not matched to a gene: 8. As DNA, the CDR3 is TGCGCCAGCAGCCAAGATTTTTCGACTAGCAGCTACGAGCAGTACTTC. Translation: CASSQDFSTSSYEQYF.

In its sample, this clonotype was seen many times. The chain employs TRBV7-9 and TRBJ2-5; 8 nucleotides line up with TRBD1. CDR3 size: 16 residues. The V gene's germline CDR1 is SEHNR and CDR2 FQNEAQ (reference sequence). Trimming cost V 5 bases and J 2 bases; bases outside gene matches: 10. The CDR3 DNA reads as TGTGCCAGCAGCCTACTCACAGGGGGTACTCAAGAGACCCAGTACTTC. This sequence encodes CASSLLTGGTQETQYF.

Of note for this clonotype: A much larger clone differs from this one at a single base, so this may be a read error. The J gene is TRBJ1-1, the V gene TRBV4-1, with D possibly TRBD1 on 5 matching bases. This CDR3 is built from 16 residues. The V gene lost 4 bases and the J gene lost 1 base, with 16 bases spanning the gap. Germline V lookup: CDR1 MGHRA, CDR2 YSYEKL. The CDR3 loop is CASSPGRGIGNTEAFF. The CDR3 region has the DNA TGCGCCAGCAGCCCAGGGAGGGGCATTGGGAACACTGAAGCTTTCTTT.